The 27 T cell receptor beta chains reported below all come from one sample, sequenced in a study of T and B cells in COVID-19 patients. Blood genomic DNA input for TRB amplification was 250-500 ng. BIOMED2 TRB-A/B primer pools were used in multiplex TRB PCR. TCRdb re-derived calls from the multiplex PCR reads in MiXCR, one entry per CDR3 protein. The table records a few thousand distinct CDR3 sequences, 25% to 30% of them present only once. The sequencing input was blood. These receptors were obtained from a human donor with active COVID-19.

By share, this clonotype ranks as medium-sized. V usage is TRBV6-5 and J usage is TRBJ1-6, with TRBD1 matching over 7 bases. There are 14 residues in the CDR3. The germline CDR1 and CDR2 sequences are MNHEY and SVGAGI. V was pared by 6 bases and J by 10 bases, with 9 bases of the junction left unmatched. The CDR3 bases are TGTGCCAGCAGCGTACAGGGGCAAGCCTCACCCCTCCACTTT. It encodes CASSVQGQASPLHF.

In the case of this clonotype: A read error is possible here, since a much larger clone lies one base away. The gene calls are TRBV6-6 and TRBJ2-1, with TRBD2 identical over 16 bases. This CDR3 contains 20 residues. Per the germline V gene, CDR1 is MNHNY and CDR2 is SVGAGI (reference sequence). CDR3 amino acids: CAGRPGTSGRVGKSYNEQFF. DNA for the CDR3: TGTGCCGGCAGACCCGGGACTAGCGGGAGGGTGGGTAAGTCCTACAATGAGCAGTTCTTC.

This clonotype is labeled medium-sized. The genes are TRBV10-3 and TRBJ2-2; D is ambiguous. CDR1 ENHRY and CDR2 SYGVKD come from the germline V gene. The CDR3 contains 13 residues. V lost 4 bases, J lost 6 bases, and 9 bases lay in between. The CDR3 loop reads CAISVEWAGELFF. In nucleotides, the CDR3 is TGTGCCATCAGTGTGGAATGGGCCGGGGAGCTGTTTTTT.

By share, this clonotype ranks as medium-sized (0.01 to 0.1%). This rearrangement joins TRBV12-3 or TRBV12-4 to TRBJ1-2, with 7 positions matching TRBD1. This CDR3 comprises 13 residues. The CDR3 bases are TGTGCTACCGGCAGGGGGGACCTTTATGGCTACACCTTC. The encoded protein is CATGRGDLYGYTF.

By proportion, this clonotype is medium-sized. The chain links TRBV6-6 to TRBJ2-7; D gene ambiguous. V dropped 5 bases and J dropped 0 bases, with 14 bases sitting between them. CDR3 length equals 15 residues. Germline V gene lookup returns CDR1 MNHNY and CDR2 SVGAGI (reference sequence). As DNA, the CDR3 is TGTGCCAGCAGTCGTCCTAGGGAAGGCTCCTACGAGCAGTACTTC. This encodes CASSRPREGSYEQYF.

This clonotype was seen ten or more times. CDR3 nucleotide sequence: TGTGCCAATCGACAGGACGGTAACACTGAAGCTTTCTTT. Translation: CANRQDGNTEAFF. The V and J genes are TRBV6-6 and TRBJ1-1; D perhaps matches TRBD1 (6 bases). This CDR3 spans 13 amino acids. Germline values: CDR1 MNHNY, CDR2 SVGAGI (reference sequence). Between the trimmed V and J ends, which lost 10 bases and 2 bases, there was a span of 14 bases.

The chain joins TRBV15 to TRBJ2-1, with 12 bases lining up with TRBD2. The CDR3 covers 16 residues. The ends lost 3 bases at V and 5 bases at J; junction bases unmatched: 5. Per germline, CDR1 LNHNV and CDR2 YYDKDF (reference sequence). DNA for the CDR3: TGTGCCACCAGCAGGGGTAGGACTAGCGGGAACAATGAGCAGTTCTTC. Protein product: CATSRGRTSGNNEQFF.

In this sample, this clonotype turned up a few times. This rearrangement joins TRBV11-1 to TRBJ2-7; D unclear. This CDR3 is built from 13 residues. CDR1 is SGHAT, CDR2 FQDESV, per germline (reference sequence). Trimming removed 5 bases from V and 6 bases from J, with 14 bases in between. The CDR3 region is CASSRLDVGEQYF. CDR3 coding DNA: TGTGCCAGCAGCCGCCTGGACGTTGGCGAGCAGTACTTC. The full variable domain, with the rest looked up from reference TRBV11-1 and TRBJ2-7, is EAEVAQSPRYKITEKSQAVAFWCDPISGHATLYWYRQILGQGPELLVQFQDESVVDDSQLPKDRFSAERLKGVDSTLKIQPAELGDSAMYLCASSRLDVGEQYFGPGTRLTVT.

The rearrangement joins TRBV19 to TRBJ2-3, with 11 bases lining up with TRBD1. Germline-derived CDR1 and CDR2 are LNHDA and SQIVND (reference sequence). The CDR3 runs 14 residues. Trimming at V came to 4 bases and at J to 4 bases, leaving 1 base not matched to a gene. CDR3 sequence (DNA): TGTGCCAGTAGTAAGGACAGGGGGCCAGATACGCAGTATTTT. Its translation is CASSKDRGPDTQYF. Filled out from reference TRBV19 and TRBJ2-3, the complete variable domain reads DGGITQSPKYLFRKEGQNVTLSCEQNLNHDAMYWYRQDPGQGLRLIYYSQIVNDFQKGDIAEGYSVSREKKESFPLTVTSAQKNPTAFYLCASSKDRGPDTQYFGPGTRLTVL.

The V and J genes are TRBV5-1 and TRBJ1-1; possibly TRBD1 for D (5 bases). CDR1 is SGHRS, CDR2 YFSETQ, per germline. V lost 9 bases and J lost 1, with 22 bases in between. The CDR3 is 16 amino acids. The CDR3, as DNA: TGCGCCACCAAACTTACCGAGGCAGGGCAGAACACTGAAGCTTTCTTT. Translated, it gives CATKLTEAGQNTEAFF.

The chain links TRBV6-5 to TRBJ2-7; TRBD2 is a possible D gene (6 bases). The CDR3 spans 15 residues. Germline loops: CDR1 MNHEY, CDR2 SVGAGI. V gave up 2 bases and J gave up 1 base, with 12 bases separating them. In DNA, the CDR3 is TGTGCCAGCAGTTACGCCGGGACTTCTTCCTACGAGCAGTACTTC. Residues: CASSYAGTSSYEQYF.

In this sample, this clonotype is medium-sized. This rearrangement joins TRBV6-5 to TRBJ2-7; TRBD2 might be the D (6 bases). The CDR3 totals 15 residues. The V gene's germline CDR1 is MNHEY and CDR2 SVGAGI. V lost 2 bases to trimming and J lost 4 bases, with 15 bases between them. CDR3 sequence (DNA): TGTGCCAGCAGTTACGCCGGGAGTGGGCGGTACGAGCAGTACTTC. This gives the protein CASSYAGSGRYEQYF.

The chain links TRBV6-5 to TRBJ2-5; D is perhaps TRBD1 (6 bases). Germline V lookup: CDR1 MNHEY, CDR2 SVGAGI. The CDR3 is made up of 14 amino acids. V was clipped by 4 bases and J by 6 bases, with 15 bases between them. CDR3 DNA: TGTGCCAGCAGTTTGACAGGACTGGGAAAGACCCAGTACTTC. Residues: CASSLTGLGKTQYF.

Remarks on this clonotype: A read error is possible here, since a much larger clone lies one base away. The rearrangement joins TRBV6-2 or TRBV6-3 to TRBJ2-1, with 7 bases aligning to TRBD2. This CDR3 has 12 amino acids. V shed 7 bases and J 9 bases; nucleotides not matched to a gene: 6. From germline, CDR1 is MNHEY and CDR2 SVGEGT. DNA for the CDR3: TGTGCCAGCATGGGAGGGATTAGTGAGCAGTTCTTC. The encoded protein is CASMGGISEQFF.

The chain has TRBV27 and TRBJ2-7; 8 bases align to TRBD2. The CDR3 sequence is 12 residues long. Looked up from germline, CDR1 is MNHEY and CDR2 is SMNVEV (reference sequence). J lost 12 bases, V lost 0 bases, and 4 bases had no gene match. The CDR3 DNA reads TGTGCCAGCAGTTTATCGGGGACTAGACCGTACTTC. Encoded protein: CASSLSGTRPYF.

This clonotype qualifies as medium-sized. The V gene is TRBV30, the J gene TRBJ2-7; no clear D. The CDR3 totals 12 residues. Germline CDR1 GTSNPN, CDR2 SVGIG (reference sequence). Trimming pared 2 bases from V and 4 bases from J, leaving 9 bases between. In DNA form, the CDR3 reads TGTGCCTGGAGTAGCCGGGTTTACGAGCAGTACTTC. The encoded protein is CAWSSRVYEQYF.

By sample share, this clonotype is medium-sized. The chain is built from TRBV30 and TRBJ2-7; D ambiguous. CDR1 and CDR2 (germline): GTSNPN, SVGIG (reference sequence). The CDR3 has 13 residues. V was cut by 3 bases and J by 9 bases, with 18 bases left in between. CDR3 protein: CAWRVGLLTGQYF. The CDR3 DNA follows: TGTGCCTGGAGAGTGGGGTTATTGACTGGGCAGTACTTC.

For the CDR3, the DNA is TGTGCCAGCATCCGTCACCTAGCGGGAGGAACCTACGAGCAGTACTTC. Translated, it gives CASIRHLAGGTYEQYF. The rearrangement links TRBV28 to TRBJ2-7; 11 bases line up with TRBD2. Germline assignment: CDR1 MDHEN and CDR2 SYDVKM. This CDR3 has 16 residues. The ends lost 7 bases at V and 2 bases at J; junction bases unmatched: 10.

By sample share, this clonotype is large. The chain employs TRBV15 and TRBJ2-7, with D tentatively TRBD1 or TRBD2 (5 bases each). The V gene's germline CDR1 is LNHNV and CDR2 YYDKDF (reference sequence). CDR3 length: 14 amino acids. The V gene lost 0 bases and the J gene lost 2 bases, with 8 bases spanning the gap. CDR3 sequence (DNA): TGTGCCACCAGCAGAGATCAGGGACCCTACGAGCAGTACTTC. Its protein product is CATSRDQGPYEQYF.

This clonotype is a singleton in its sample. The rearrangement joins TRBV5-4 to TRBJ1-5; a possible D gene is TRBD1 (6 bases). This CDR3 spans 14 amino acids. Germline-derived CDR1 and CDR2 are SGHNT and YYREEE (reference sequence). The CDR3 loop reads CVSSLPGQNQPQHF. The CDR3 region has the DNA TGTGTTAGCAGCCTTCCGGGACAAAATCAGCCCCAGCATTTT.

The chain combines TRBV9 with TRBJ2-3; 8 bases are shared with TRBD2. The ends lost 5 bases at V and 2 bases at J; junction bases unmatched: 13. Germline-derived CDR1 and CDR2 are SGDLS and YYNGEE. The CDR3 consists of 17 residues. The CDR3 region has the DNA TGTGCCAGCAGAGGTGAGGTAAGCGGGGGCCCCACAGATACGCAGTATTTT. Translating gives CASRGEVSGGPTDTQYF.

This clonotype was recorded at least ten times. CDR3 in amino acids: CASSSWDRAYEQYF. Written as DNA, the CDR3 is TGTGCCAGCAGCTCTTGGGACAGGGCCTACGAGCAGTACTTC. The chain carries TRBV7-6 and TRBJ2-7, with 9 bases aligning to TRBD1. Trimming cost V 4 bases and J 2 bases; bases outside gene matches: 3. This CDR3 is 14 amino acids long. CDR1 and CDR2 (germline): SGHVS, FNYEAQ.

The chain combines TRBV7-2 with TRBJ2-1; 11 bases align to TRBD2. CDR3 size: 15 residues. Trimming removed 5 bases from V and 7 bases from J; junction bases left unmatched: 7. Germline CDR1 and CDR2: SGHTA and FQGNSA. The CDR3 DNA reads TGTGCCAGCAGCCCCGATAGCGGGAGGGCTAATGAGCAGTTCTTC. Amino acid sequence: CASSPDSGRANEQFF.

This clonotype was seen a few times. This chain joins TRBV4-2 and TRBJ2-3; possible D gene TRBD1, 6 bases. There are 15 residues in the CDR3. V was trimmed by 4 bases and J by 2 bases, leaving 13 bases between them. Germline V gene data show CDR1 as LGHNA and CDR2 as YNFKEQ. The CDR3 bases are TGTGCCAGCAGCCGGGACACCAAGATCACAGATACGCAGTATTTT. This encodes CASSRDTKITDTQYF.

Sample share makes this clonotype medium-sized (0.01 to 0.1%). This sequence joins TRBV10-3 and TRBJ2-3, with D perhaps matching TRBD2 (6 bases). Germline V CDR1 and CDR2: ENHRY, SYGVKD. The length of the CDR3 is 16 residues. Deletions cut 6 bases from V and 6 bases from J, with 22 bases between. CDR3 DNA: TGTGCCATCAGGGAAACTCTAGCGATGAAGAGGGATACGCAGTATTTT. Its protein product is CAIRETLAMKRDTQYF.

The rearrangement uses TRBV6-5 and TRBJ2-1; D is ambiguous. This CDR3 is 12 amino acids long. V gave up 7 bases and J gave up 12 bases, with 16 bases separating them. The germline gives CDR1 MNHEY, CDR2 SVGAGI. CDR3 in DNA: TGTGCCAGCACCGCCGGGCCGCCTTCGCAGTTCTTC. Translation gives CASTAGPPSQFF.

A note on this clonotype: A read error may explain this, as a much larger clone is one base away. The chain links TRBV18 to TRBJ2-5, with D perhaps assigned TRBD1 or TRBD2 (5 bases each). This CDR3 spans 14 amino acids. The germline V gene has CDR1 KGHSH and CDR2 LQKENI. The CDR3 region is CASPPLGASQTQYF. CDR3 sequence (DNA): TGTGCCAGCCCACCACTCGGGGCGAGCCAGACCCAGTACTTC.